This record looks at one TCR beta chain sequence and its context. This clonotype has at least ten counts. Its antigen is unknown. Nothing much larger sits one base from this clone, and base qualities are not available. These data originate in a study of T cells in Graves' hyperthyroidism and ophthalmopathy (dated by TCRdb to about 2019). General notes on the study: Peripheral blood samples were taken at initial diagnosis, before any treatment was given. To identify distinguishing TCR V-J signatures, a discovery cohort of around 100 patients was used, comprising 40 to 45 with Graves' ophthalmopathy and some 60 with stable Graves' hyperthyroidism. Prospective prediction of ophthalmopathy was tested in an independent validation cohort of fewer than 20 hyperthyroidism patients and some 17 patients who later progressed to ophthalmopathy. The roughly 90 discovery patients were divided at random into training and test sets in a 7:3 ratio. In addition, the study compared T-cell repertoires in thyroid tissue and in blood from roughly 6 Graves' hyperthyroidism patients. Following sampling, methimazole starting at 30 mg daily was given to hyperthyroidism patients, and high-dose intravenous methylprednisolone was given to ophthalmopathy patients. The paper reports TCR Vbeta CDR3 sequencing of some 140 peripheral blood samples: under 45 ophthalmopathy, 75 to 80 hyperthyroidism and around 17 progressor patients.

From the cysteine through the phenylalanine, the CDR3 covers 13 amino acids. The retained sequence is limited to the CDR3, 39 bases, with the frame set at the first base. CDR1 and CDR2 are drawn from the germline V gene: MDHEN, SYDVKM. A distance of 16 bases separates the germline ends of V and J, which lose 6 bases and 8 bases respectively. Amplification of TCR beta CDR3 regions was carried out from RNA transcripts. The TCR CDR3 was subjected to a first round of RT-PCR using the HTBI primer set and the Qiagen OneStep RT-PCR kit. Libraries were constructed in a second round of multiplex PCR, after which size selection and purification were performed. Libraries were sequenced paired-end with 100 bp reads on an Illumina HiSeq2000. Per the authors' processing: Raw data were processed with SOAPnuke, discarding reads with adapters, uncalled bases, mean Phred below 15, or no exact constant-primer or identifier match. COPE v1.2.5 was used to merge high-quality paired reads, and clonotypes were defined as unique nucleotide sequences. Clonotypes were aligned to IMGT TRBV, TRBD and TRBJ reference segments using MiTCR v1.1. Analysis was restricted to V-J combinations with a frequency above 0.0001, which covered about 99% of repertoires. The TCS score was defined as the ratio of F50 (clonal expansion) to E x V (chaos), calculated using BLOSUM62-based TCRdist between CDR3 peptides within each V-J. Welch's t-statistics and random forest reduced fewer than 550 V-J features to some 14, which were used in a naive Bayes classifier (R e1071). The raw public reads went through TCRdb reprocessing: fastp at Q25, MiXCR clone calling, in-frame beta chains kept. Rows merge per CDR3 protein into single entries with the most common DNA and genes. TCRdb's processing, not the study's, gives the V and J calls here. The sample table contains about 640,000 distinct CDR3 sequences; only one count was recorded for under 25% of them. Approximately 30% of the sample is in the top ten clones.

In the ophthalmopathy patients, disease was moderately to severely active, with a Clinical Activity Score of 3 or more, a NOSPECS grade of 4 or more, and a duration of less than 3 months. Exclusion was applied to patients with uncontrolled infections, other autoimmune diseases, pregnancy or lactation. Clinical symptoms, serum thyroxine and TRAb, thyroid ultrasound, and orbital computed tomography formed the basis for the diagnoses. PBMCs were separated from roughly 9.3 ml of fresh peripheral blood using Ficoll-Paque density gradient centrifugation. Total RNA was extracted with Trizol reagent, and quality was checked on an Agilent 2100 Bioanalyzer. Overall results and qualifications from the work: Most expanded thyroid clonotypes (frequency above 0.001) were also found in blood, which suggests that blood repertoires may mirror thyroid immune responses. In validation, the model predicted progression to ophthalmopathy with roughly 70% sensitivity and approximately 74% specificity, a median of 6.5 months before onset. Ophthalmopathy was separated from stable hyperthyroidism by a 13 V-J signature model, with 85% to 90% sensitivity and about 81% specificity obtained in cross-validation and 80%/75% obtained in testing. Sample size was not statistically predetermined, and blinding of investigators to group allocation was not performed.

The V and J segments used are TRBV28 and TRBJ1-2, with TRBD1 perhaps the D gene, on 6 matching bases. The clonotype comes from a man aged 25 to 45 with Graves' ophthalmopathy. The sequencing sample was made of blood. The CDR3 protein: CASSQQGFEGYTF. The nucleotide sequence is TGTGCCAGCAGCCAACAGGGATTCGAGGGCTACACCTTC.